Sequencing of this T cell receptor (beta chain) was carried out in a study of vaccination effects on CD4 cells after COVID-19. Trimming removed 5 bases from V and 6 bases from J, with 15 bases in between. The CDR3 totals 14 residues. Germline V gene data show CDR1 as SNHLY and CDR2 as FYNNEI. ViraFEST assay sequencing came after antigen-specific CD4+ T cells were expanded with viral peptide pools. Following an approximately 11-day culture, CD4+ T cells were purified. Absence of prior SARS-CoV-2 infection characterized the vaccine recipients, who showed negative nucleocapsid antibodies. A note on this clone: Antigen: not known.

Clones were read by immunoSEQ multiplex PCR, and TCRdb kept only the in-frame ones, dropping some. The sample has around 45,000 clones, around 77% seen once. The material was CD4+ T cells from PBMCs cultured with SARS-CoV-2 spike peptides, obtained before COVID-19 vaccination. The chain carries TRBV2 and TRBJ2-3; D assignment may be TRBD1 or TRBD2 (5 bases each). This TCR derives from a human donor who received a COVID-19 vaccine. The CDR3 sequence: CASSSGRNTDTQYF. Here the CDR3 DNA reads TGTGCCAGCAGTTCGGGACGGAATACTGATACGCAGTATTTT.